The 29 T cell receptor beta chains reported below all come from one sample, sequenced in a study of brain T cells in children with intractable seizures. Here immunoSEQ multiplex PCR was the method, and the copy in TCRdb shows in-frame clones only, minus some. The sample consists of about 64,000 clones, roughly 95% of them appearing once. The sequencing here drew on peripheral blood, taken at surgery. These receptors were obtained from a boy younger than two with focal cortical dysplasia and intractable seizures.

This chain connects TRBV3-1 (or the pseudogene TRBV3-2) to TRBJ2-1, with D hard to call. Germline V lookup: CDR1 LGHDT, CDR2 YNNKEL (reference sequence). The CDR3 contains 13 residues. V shed 4 bases and J shed 12 bases, with 16 bases lying between them. CDR3 nucleotides: TGTGCCAGCAGCCTCAGCCCGGTGGGTCTGCAGTTCTTC. Protein sequence: CASSLSPVGLQFF.

The CDR3 spells CASGLWQGNTDTQYF. As DNA, the CDR3 is TGTGCTAGTGGTTTGTGGCAGGGGAACACAGATACGCAGTATTTT. The gene calls are TRBV12-5 and TRBJ2-3; D is possibly TRBD1 (6 bases). CDR3 length: 15 amino acids. CDR1 and CDR2 (germline): LGHNT, FRNRAP. Between the trimmed V and J ends, which lost 2 bases and 2 bases, there was a span of 11 bases.

This clone has a single count. The chain carries TRBV7-6 and TRBJ2-5, with TRBD2 identical over 8 bases. The CDR3 covers 16 residues. J lost 5 bases, V lost 4 bases, and 12 bases had no gene match. CDR1 and CDR2 from the germline V gene are SGHVS and FNYEAQ. The CDR3 protein is CASSWGRAGALETQYF. The CDR3 nucleotides read TGTGCCAGCAGCTGGGGGCGAGCGGGGGCGCTGGAGACCCAGTACTTC.

The rearrangement links TRBV5-6 to TRBJ2-7, with 9 nucleotides matching TRBD2. There are 17 residues in the CDR3. The germline CDR1 and CDR2 sequences are SGHDT and YYEEEE. The V gene end was trimmed by 5 bases and the J gene end by 1 base; junction bases not matched to a gene: 13. The CDR3 region is CASRSRRGGVGSYEQYF. The CDR3 DNA reads as TGTGCCAGCAGATCTCGGCGGGGGGGAGTTGGGTCCTACGAGCAGTACTTC.

This chain connects TRBV28 to TRBJ1-1; D not resolved. Germline V lookup: CDR1 MDHEN, CDR2 SYDVKM. V lost 1 base and J lost 1, with 7 bases in between. The CDR3 spans 14 residues. In DNA, the CDR3 is TGTGCCAGCAGTTTATTCGACCCGAACACTGAAGCTTTCTTT. It encodes CASSLFDPNTEAFF.

The V gene is TRBV5-1, the J gene TRBJ2-3; 8 bases line up with TRBD2. The V and J ends lost 2 bases and 0 bases, in that order; junction bases with no gene match: 5. CDR3 length equals 16 residues. CDR1 and CDR2 (germline): SGHRS, YFSETQ. This CDR3 is CASSFGLAASTDTQYF. The CDR3 DNA reads as TGCGCCAGCAGCTTCGGACTAGCCGCGAGCACAGATACGCAGTATTTT.

V and J are TRBV29-1 and TRBJ1-1; D might be TRBD1 (5 bases). CDR1 is SQVTM, CDR2 ANQGSEA, per germline. V lost 1 base and J 7 bases, leaving 19 bases between the germline ends. The CDR3 has 15 amino acids. Here the CDR3 DNA reads TGCAGCGTTGAAGGGGGGGATAGGGGTATCGGTGAAGCTTTCTTT. As protein: CSVEGGDRGIGEAFF.

The chain links TRBV4-2 to TRBJ2-1; D may be TRBD2 (6 bases). Trimming took off 4 bases at V and 1 base at J, with 14 bases between the two ends. Germline V gives CDR1 LGHNA, CDR2 YNFKEQ. The CDR3 is 16 amino acids. The CDR3 nucleotides read TGTGCCAGCAGCCGGGGGGACGCCGCGTCCTACAATGAGCAGTTCTTC. Its translation is CASSRGDAASYNEQFF.

This chain links TRBV5-4 with TRBJ2-3; D not resolved. This CDR3 is 15 amino acids long. Trimming took off 1 base at V and 0 bases at J, with 9 bases between the two ends. From germline, CDR1 is SGHNT and CDR2 YYREEE (reference sequence). The CDR3 nucleotides are TGTGCCAGCAGCTTGTTGCGCTCGAGCACAGATACGCAGTATTTT. Translated, it gives CASSLLRSSTDTQYF.

The chain uses TRBV6-4 and TRBJ1-5; possibly TRBD1 for D (6 bases). Germline CDR1 and CDR2: MRHNA and SNTAGT. The CDR3 totals 16 residues. Trimming stripped 2 bases from V and 2 bases from J, with 13 bases between. CDR3 sequence: CASSDPDSCGNQPQHF. For the CDR3, the DNA is TGTGCCAGCAGTGACCCGGACAGTTGTGGCAATCAGCCCCAGCATTTT.

The V and J genes are TRBV5-1 and TRBJ2-7; 7 nucleotides agree with TRBD2. With 0 bases clipped from V and 0 bases from J, the junction kept 6 bases outside the gene matches. The CDR3 contains 16 residues. The germline V gene has CDR1 SGHRS and CDR2 YFSETQ. CDR3 residues: CASSLVSASGSYEQYF. CDR3 nucleotides: TGCGCCAGCAGCTTGGTGTCCGCTAGCGGCTCCTACGAGCAGTACTTC.

The rearrangement uses TRBV5-8 and TRBJ1-5, with D uncertain. CDR3 length: 14 residues. Germline V CDR1 and CDR2: SGHTS, YDEGEE. V shed 2 bases and J shed 6 bases, with 12 bases lying between them. CDR3 sequence reads: CASSFSGPLQPQHF. In nucleotides, the CDR3 is TGTGCCAGCAGCTTTTCGGGTCCTCTTCAGCCCCAGCATTTT.

The chain carries TRBV7-2 and TRBJ2-3; D possibly corresponds to TRBD1 (5 bases). Deletions cut 2 bases from V and 4 bases from J, with 10 bases between. CDR1 and CDR2 from the germline V gene are SGHTA and FQGNSA. The CDR3 is 14 residues long. The CDR3 bases are TGTGCCAGCAGCTTATCCAGCAGGGCAGATACGCAGTATTTT. Amino acid sequence: CASSLSSRADTQYF.

This clone was seen only once. The chain carries TRBV5-1 and TRBJ2-3; 12 bases map to TRBD2. The germline V gene has CDR1 SGHRS and CDR2 YFSETQ. The CDR3 contains 14 residues. Losses at the gene ends were 5 bases for V and 7 bases for J; bases not matched to a gene: 5. The CDR3 reads CASSFGLAGNTQYF. The CDR3 coding sequence is TGCGCCAGCAGTTTCGGACTAGCGGGAAATACGCAGTATTTT.

The chain has TRBV5-1 and TRBJ2-3; D unresolved. CDR1 and CDR2 (germline): SGHRS, YFSETQ. V was cut by 4 bases and J by 0 bases, with 3 bases left in between. The CDR3 extends over 12 amino acids. The CDR3: CASSISTDTQYF. In DNA form, the CDR3 reads TGCGCCAGCAGCATAAGCACAGATACGCAGTATTTT.

V is TRBV7-7 and J is TRBJ2-7; D is possibly TRBD2 (5 bases). Germline-derived CDR1 and CDR2 are SSHAT and FNYEAQ (reference sequence). There are 15 residues in the CDR3. Trimming took 1 base from V and 5 from J, leaving 15 bases between them. The CDR3 protein is CASSLGTPWANEQYF. CDR3 sequence (DNA): TGTGCCAGCAGCTTAGGGACTCCTTGGGCGAACGAGCAGTACTTC.

The gene calls are TRBV10-3 and TRBJ2-7; TRBD2 matches 10 bases. There are 13 residues in the CDR3. V lost 4 bases and J lost 6; bases outside the gene matches: 3. Looked up from germline, CDR1 is ENHRY and CDR2 is SYGVKD. This chain's CDR3 is CAISAVAGGEQYF. The DNA for the CDR3 is TGTGCCATCAGTGCCGTAGCGGGAGGCGAGCAGTACTTC.

The chain employs TRBV2 and TRBJ1-3, with a tentative D call TRBD1 (6 bases). The germline V gene has CDR1 SNHLY and CDR2 FYNNEI. The length of the CDR3 is 16 residues. The ends were cut back, 0 bases at V and 4 bases at J, with 13 bases in the middle. The CDR3 region has the DNA TGTGCCAGCAGTGAAGCAGGAGGGGGGGGAGGAAACACCATATATTTT. It encodes CASSEAGGGGGNTIYF.

The V call is TRBV5-1, the J call TRBJ1-1; D possibly corresponds to TRBD1 (5 bases). The CDR3 covers 12 residues. The V end was cut by 4 bases, the J end by 4 bases, with 8 bases between. From germline, CDR1 is SGHRS and CDR2 YFSETQ. CDR3 residues: CASSPGATEAFF. DNA for the CDR3: TGCGCCAGCAGCCCCGGGGCCACTGAAGCTTTCTTT.

The rearrangement links TRBV15 to TRBJ2-1; D remains ambiguous. The germline gives CDR1 LNHNV, CDR2 YYDKDF (reference sequence). V lost 2 bases, J lost 8 bases, and 10 bases lay in between. The CDR3 covers 13 residues. The CDR3: CATSRSRVDEQFF. CDR3 sequence (DNA): TGTGCCACCAGCAGAAGCCGGGTCGATGAGCAGTTCTTC. Full variable domain (outside the CDR3, taken from reference TRBV15 and TRBJ2-1): DAMVIQNPRYQVTQFGKPVTLSCSQTLNHNVMYWYQQKSSQAPKLLFHYYDKDFNNEADTPDNFQSRRPNTSFCFLDIRSPGLGDTAMYLCATSRSRVDEQFFGPGTRLTVL.

This chain joins TRBV2 and TRBJ1-2; no firm D call. V was clipped by 4 bases and J by 4 bases, with 13 bases between them. The germline gives CDR1 SNHLY, CDR2 FYNNEI. The CDR3 extends over 14 amino acids. CDR3 in amino acids: CASSGFSRLYGYTF. The CDR3 DNA follows: TGTGCCAGCAGTGGTTTTTCAAGACTCTATGGCTACACCTTC.

The chain couples TRBV4-3 to TRBJ2-7, with TRBD1 matching 9 bases. Losses at the gene ends were 1 base for V and 3 bases for J; bases not matched to a gene: 7. This CDR3 is 16 amino acids long. Germline V gene sequence: CDR1 LGHNA, CDR2 YSLEER. This CDR3 reads CASSQGPGTGFYEQYF. CDR3 nucleotides: TGCGCCAGCAGCCAAGGCCCCGGGACAGGGTTCTACGAGCAGTACTTC.

The chain has TRBV2 and TRBJ2-5; tentative D call: TRBD2 (5 bases). This CDR3 is 13 amino acids long. V dropped 3 bases and J dropped 1 base, with 6 bases sitting between them. CDR1 is SNHLY and CDR2 is FYNNEI in the germline V gene. CDR3 DNA: TGTGCCAGCAGTGATGGGAGCCAAGAGACCCAGTACTTC. Its translation is CASSDGSQETQYF.

The gene calls are TRBV30 and TRBJ2-3; possibly TRBD1 or TRBD2 for D (5 bases each). Germline V gives CDR1 GTSNPN, CDR2 SVGIG (reference sequence). The CDR3 totals 16 residues. The V gene lost 0 bases and the J gene lost 13 bases, with 26 bases spanning the gap. The CDR3 DNA sequence: TGTGCCTGGAGTGTAGGTCCGTTGGGTATCGGGGCATCGAAGTATTTT. Translating gives CAWSVGPLGIGASKYF.

The gene calls are TRBV27 and TRBJ1-1; D is unclear. Germline CDR1 MNHEY, CDR2 SMNVEV (reference sequence). V dropped 5 bases and J dropped 1 base, with 23 bases sitting between them. CDR3 length equals 18 residues. CDR3 region: CASSPRAGRIPGNTEAFF. In nucleotides, the CDR3 is TGTGCCAGCAGTCCAAGGGCAGGACGGATACCAGGGAACACTGAAGCTTTCTTT.

This clone has only one observation. This chain joins TRBV28 and TRBJ1-6; TRBD1 matches 8 bases. Per the germline V gene, CDR1 is MDHEN and CDR2 is SYDVKM. J lost 10 bases, V lost 6 bases, and 11 bases had no gene match. There are 15 residues in the CDR3. The CDR3 DNA reads as TGTGCCAGCAGGCCTGTGGACAGGGATGACTCACCCCTCCACTTT. Protein: CASRPVDRDDSPLHF. Full variable domain (remainder filled in from reference TRBV28 and TRBJ1-6): DVKVTQSSRYLVKRTGEKVFLECVQDMDHENMFWYRQDPGLGLRLIYFSYDVKMKEKGDIPEGYSVSREKKERFSLILESASTNQTSMYLCASRPVDRDDSPLHFGNGTRLTVT.

The chain uses TRBV7-9 and TRBJ2-1; 11 bases fit TRBD2. Per the germline V gene, CDR1 is SEHNR and CDR2 is FQNEAQ (reference sequence). V was clipped by 2 bases and J by 0 bases; unmatched bases: 3. The CDR3 consists of 17 residues. CDR3 nucleotide sequence: TGTGCCAGCAGCTTATCTAGCGGGAGGTCCTCCTACAATGAGCAGTTCTTC. Encoded protein: CASSLSSGRSSYNEQFF. Based on the CDR3 plus reference TRBV7-9 and TRBJ2-1, the full variable domain is DTGVSQNPRHKITKRGQNVTFRCDPISEHNRLYWYRQTLGQGPEFLTYFQNEAQLEKSRLLSDRFSAERPKGSFSTLEIQRTEQGDSAMYLCASSLSSGRSSYNEQFFGPGTRLTVL.

This clone was counted a single time. This CDR3 is CASGFKDTQYF. In DNA form, the CDR3 reads TGTGCCAGCGGTTTCAAAGATACGCAGTATTTT. The gene calls are TRBV14 and TRBJ2-3, with no clear D. The CDR3 contains 11 residues. Germline CDR1 and CDR2: SGHDN and FVKESK. V dropped 8 bases and J dropped 5 bases, with 8 bases sitting between them.

The J gene is TRBJ2-3, the V gene TRBV6-1; D gene uncertain. Per germline, CDR1 MNHNS and CDR2 SASEGT. Trimming removed 2 bases at V and 6 bases at J, with 6 bases between. This CDR3 comprises 12 residues. As DNA, the CDR3 is TGTGCCAGCAGTGAACGGCTTGATACGCAGTATTTT. Protein sequence: CASSERLDTQYF.